The 9 T cell receptor beta chains below were found in one sample sequenced in a study of tissue T cells after allogeneic stem cell transplantation. Indicated time point: mouse harvest day 14 after allogeneic transplant. Mouse grafts combined 10^7 T-cell-depleted bone marrow cells with 10^6 splenic CD5+ T cells. The data were produced by immunoSEQ multiplex PCR, yet TCRdb's version contains in-frame clones alone and is incomplete. The top ten hold about 32% of the sample, which has 1,600 or so clones, less than 55% seen once. The specimen sequenced was spleen. These TCRs come from a female BALB/c mouse given C57BL/6 T cells with graft-versus-host disease after an allogeneic hematopoietic cell transplant.

For this clone: The genes are named according to mouse. The DNA ends 1 residue before the CDR3 does, and the rest of the CDR3 is filled in from the germline J gene. The chain is built from TRBV17 and TRBJ2-3, with TRBD2 as a possible D gene (6 bases). Germline V gene lookup returns CDR1 MNHDT and CDR2 YYDKIL. The CDR3 covers 14 residues. V was shortened by 3 bases and J by 3 bases, with 10 bases between the two germline ends. The sequenced CDR3 bases are TGTGCTAGCAGTAGGGGGTGGGGGGCAGAAACGCTGTAT. This encodes CASSRGWGAETLY. The full CDR3 is CASSRGWGAETLYF.

Points on this clone: Genes and germline are mouse. Sequencing ends 1 residue short of the CDR3 end; the germline J gene provides the rest. The rearrangement links TRBV13-2 to TRBJ2-5; 7 bases match TRBD2. The trim removed 5 bases at V and 4 bases at J, leaving 4 bases unmatched. The CDR3 length is 13 residues. Looked up from germline, CDR1 is NNHNN and CDR2 is SYGAGS (reference sequence). The sequenced CDR3 bases are TGTGCCAGCGGCAACTGGGGCGAAGACACCCAGTAC. It translates to CASGNWGEDTQY. The entire CDR3 reads CASGNWGEDTQYF.

This clone was seen more than once but under ten times. Each gene name is a mouse one. The CDR3 end lies 1 residue beyond the end of the read and is filled in from the germline J gene. V gene TRBV26 combines with J gene TRBJ2-7; 10 bases align to TRBD2. This CDR3 spans 12 amino acids. The junction had 3 bases not matched to a gene; V was cut back by 6 bases and J by 7 bases. Looked up from germline, CDR1 is KGHPV and CDR2 is FQNQEV (reference sequence). The sequenced CDR3 bases are TGTGCCAGCAGCCCGGACTGGGGGGAACAGTAC. The encoded protein is CASSPDWGEQY. The full-length CDR3 reads as CASSPDWGEQYF.

Comment on this clone: A single base separates this from a much larger clone, so it may be a read error. The germline and genes are mouse ones. The read ends 1 residue before the CDR3 terminus; that terminus is restored from the germline J gene. The genes are TRBV16 and TRBJ2-1; D is undetermined. V lost 1 base and J lost 1, with 2 bases in between. The CDR3 is made up of 13 amino acids. CDR1 SGHSA and CDR2 FRNQAP come from the germline V gene. The CDR3 region is CASSLVNYAEQFF. Incomplete CDR3 DNA: TGTGCAAGCAGCTTAGTCAACTATGCTGAGCAGTTC. Full variable domain (remainder filled in from reference TRBV16 and TRBJ2-1): NAGVIQTPRHKVTGKGQEATLWCEPISGHSAVFWYRQTIVQGLEFLTYFRNQAPIDDSGMPKERFSAQMPNQSHSTLKIQSTQPQDSAVYLCASSLVNYAEQFFGPGTRLTVL.

With regard to this clone: Gene names and germline match the mouse. The read ends 1 residue before the CDR3 terminus; that terminus is restored from the germline J gene. The chain recombines TRBV15 with TRBJ2-7; D might be TRBD2 (6 bases). The CDR3 is 14 amino acids. Trimming took off 1 base at V and 1 base at J, with 8 bases between the two ends. Germline-derived CDR1 and CDR2 are SGHND and FRSKSL. Here the CDR3 reads CASSLGGGSYEQYF. Incomplete CDR3 DNA: TGTGCCAGCAGTTTAGGTGGGGGTTCCTATGAACAGTAC.

Points on this clone: Each gene name is a mouse one. The sequenced fragment ends 1 residue before the CDR3 boundary, so the rest is inferred from the germline J gene. This chain connects TRBV17 to TRBJ2-2; 14 bases match TRBD2. Trimming cost V 5 bases and J 4 bases; bases outside gene matches: 6. CDR1 MNHDT and CDR2 YYDKIL come from the germline V gene. The CDR3 runs 17 residues. The covered CDR3 bases are TGTGCTAGCAGTTCCGGGACTGGGGGGGCGCTCACCGGGCAGCTCTAC. Protein sequence: CASSSGTGGALTGQLY. The CDR3 as a whole reads CASSSGTGGALTGQLYF.

Of note for this clone: An end of the junction differs from the germline gene, which may be a read error. Any gene name here is a mouse gene name. The read ends 1 residue shy of where the CDR3 ends; the end is completed using the germline J gene. This rearrangement joins TRBV29 to TRBJ2-7, with 8 positions matching TRBD2. Germline V gene data show CDR1 as MSHET and CDR2 as SYDVDS. The CDR3 sequence is 12 residues long. The CDR3 bases that were read are TGTGCCAGCAGAGCCGGGGGGGGCGAACAGTAC. It encodes CASRAGGGEQY. The CDR3 in full is CASRAGGGEQYF.

On this clone: The listed genes are named as in mouse. The read finishes 1 residue shy of the CDR3 end, and the germline J gene is used to complete it. The V call is TRBV26, the J call TRBJ1-3; no firm D call. V lost 0 bases and J 0 bases, leaving 6 bases between the germline ends. The CDR3 totals 15 residues. Germline CDR1 is KGHPV and CDR2 is FQNQEV (reference sequence). Here the CDR3 reads CASSLSPLSGNTLYF. The CDR3 bases that were read are TGTGCCAGCAGTCTGTCACCCCTTTCTGGAAATACGCTCTAT.

This clone was detected a few times. Mouse names are used for the genes. Sequencing ends 1 residue short of the CDR3 end; the germline J gene provides the rest. The V gene is TRBV17, the J gene TRBJ2-7; TRBD2 matches 10 bases. V lost 3 bases, J lost 3 bases, and 5 bases stayed unmatched. Germline V lookup: CDR1 MNHDT, CDR2 YYDKIL. The CDR3 consists of 15 residues. Here the CDR3 reads CASSRRDWGFYEQYF. The CDR3 DNA, read in part, is TGTGCTAGCAGTAGGCGGGACTGGGGATTCTATGAACAGTAC.